The source of this T cell receptor beta chain is a study of T cell repertoires in cytomegalovirus infection. About the research overall: A matching HLA type, together with CMV infection, was signaled by public TCR beta signatures.

This clonotype has a handful of counts. Its antigen is currently unknown. Findings and caveats of the study: Within the response measured ex vivo, HLA-C-restricted CMV-specific TCR beta clonotypes were dominant. Accumulated public TCR beta family frequency recognized individuals carrying CMV together with the relevant HLA.

Germline loops: CDR1 SGHNT, CDR2 YYREEE (reference sequence). V lost 0 bases and J 4 bases, leaving 15 bases between the germline ends. CDR3 length: 16 residues. TCRdb called the reads again in MiXCR, with one record for every CDR3 protein. The repertoire holds about 260,000 distinct CDR3 sequences, approximately 15% seen once, with about 8.7% in the top ten. This rearrangement joins TRBV5-4 to TRBJ2-3; no clear D. Source material: PBMCs. The sequence came from a human donor in good health (CMV status not recorded). Some clones in this sample may be carry-over from other donors' samples. CDR3 protein: CASSLVVPSRADTQYF. The CDR3 nucleotides are TGTGCCAGCAGCTTGGTAGTCCCCTCCCGAGCAGATACGCAGTATTTT.